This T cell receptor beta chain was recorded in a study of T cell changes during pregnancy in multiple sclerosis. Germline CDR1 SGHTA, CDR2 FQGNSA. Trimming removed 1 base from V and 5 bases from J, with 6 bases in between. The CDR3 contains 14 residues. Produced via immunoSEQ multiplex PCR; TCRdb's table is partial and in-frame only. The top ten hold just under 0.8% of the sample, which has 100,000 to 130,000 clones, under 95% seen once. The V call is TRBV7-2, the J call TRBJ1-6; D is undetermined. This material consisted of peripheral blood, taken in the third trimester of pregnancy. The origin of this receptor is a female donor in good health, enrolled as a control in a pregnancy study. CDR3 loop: CASSLVADNSPLHF. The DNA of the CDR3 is TGTGCCAGCAGCTTAGTGGCAGATAATTCACCCCTCCACTTT.